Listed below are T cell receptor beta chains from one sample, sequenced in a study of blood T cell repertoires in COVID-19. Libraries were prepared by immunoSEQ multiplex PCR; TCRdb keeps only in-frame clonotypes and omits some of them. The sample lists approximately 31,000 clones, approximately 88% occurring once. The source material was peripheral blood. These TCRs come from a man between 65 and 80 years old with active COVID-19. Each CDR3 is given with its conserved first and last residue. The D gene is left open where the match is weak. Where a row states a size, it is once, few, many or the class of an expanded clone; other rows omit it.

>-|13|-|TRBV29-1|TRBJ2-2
CSVDLSNTGELFF
TGCAGCGTTGACCTTTCGAACACCGGGGAGCTGTTTTTT
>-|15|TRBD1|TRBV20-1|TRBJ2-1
CSASSPGQGPNEQFF
TGCAGTGCTAGTTCCCCGGGACAGGGGCCTAATGAGCAGTTCTTC
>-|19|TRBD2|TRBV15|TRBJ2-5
CATSRDRRIRLAGVETQYF
TGTGCCACCAGCAGAGATCGGCGGATAAGACTAGCGGGAGTAGAGACCCAGTACTTC
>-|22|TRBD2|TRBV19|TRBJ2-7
CASSPQITGGLAGGPLTYEQYF
TGTGCCAGTAGTCCCCAAATTACAGGGGGACTAGCGGGAGGGCCTCTTACCTACGAGCAGTACTTC
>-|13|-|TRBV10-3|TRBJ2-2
CAIRPGLGGELFF
TGTGCCATCAGACCCGGACTCGGCGGGGAGCTGTTTTTT
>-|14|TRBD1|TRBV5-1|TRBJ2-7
CASSLGTGPYEQYF
TGCGCCAGCAGCTTGGGGACAGGGCCCTACGAGCAGTACTTC
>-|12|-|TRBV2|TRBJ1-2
CASSSGEEGYTF
TGTGCCAGCAGCTCAGGGGAAGAAGGCTACACCTTC
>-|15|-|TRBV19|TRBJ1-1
CASSPVDRPNTEAFF
TGTGCCAGTAGCCCTGTAGACAGACCGAACACTGAAGCTTTCTTT
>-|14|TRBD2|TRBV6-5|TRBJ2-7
CASTEREGGYEQYF
TGTGCCAGCACGGAGCGGGAGGGCGGGTACGAGCAGTACTTC
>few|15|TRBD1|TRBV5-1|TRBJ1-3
CASSKGQPAGNTIYF
TGCGCCAGCAGCAAGGGACAGCCAGCTGGAAACACCATATATTTT
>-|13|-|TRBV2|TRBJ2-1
CASSSAEEGPQFF
TGTGCCAGCAGTTCTGCCGAGGAGGGCCCGCAGTTCTTC
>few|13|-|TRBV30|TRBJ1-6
CAWSAKEGSPLHF
TGTGCCTGGAGTGCCAAGGAGGGATCACCCCTCCACTTT
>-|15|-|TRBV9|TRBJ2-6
CASRGVASGANVLTF
TGTGCCAGCAGGGGCGTGGCCTCTGGGGCCAACGTCCTGACTTTC
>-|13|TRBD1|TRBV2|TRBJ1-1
CASSLGQGTEAFF
TGTGCCAGCAGTTTGGGACAGGGGACTGAAGCTTTCTTT
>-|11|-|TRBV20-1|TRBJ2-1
CSAAQGNEQFF
TGCAGTGCCGCCCAGGGCAATGAGCAGTTCTTC
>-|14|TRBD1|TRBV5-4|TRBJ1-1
CASRLGQRNTEAFF
TGTGCCAGCAGATTGGGACAGCGGAACACTGAAGCTTTCTTT
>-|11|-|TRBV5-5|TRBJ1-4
CASSLREELFF
TGTGCCAGCAGCTTGCGCGAGGAACTGTTTTTT
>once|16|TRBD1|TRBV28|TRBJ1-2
CASSLLARDRERDYTF
TGTGCCAGCAGTTTACTTGCCCGGGACAGGGAGAGGGACTACACCTTC
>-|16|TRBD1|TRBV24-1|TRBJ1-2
CATSGTRTGDDYGYTF
TGTGCCACCAGTGGCACTCGGACAGGGGATGACTATGGCTACACCTTC
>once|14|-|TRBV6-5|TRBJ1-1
CASSSSGGNTEAFF
TGTGCCAGCAGTTCCTCCGGGGGGAACACTGAAGCTTTCTTT
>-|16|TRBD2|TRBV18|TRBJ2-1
CASSPPGLEGYNEQFF
TGTGCCAGCTCACCACCCGGACTAGAGGGCTACAATGAGCAGTTCTTC
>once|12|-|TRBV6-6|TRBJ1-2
CASSSGPYGYTF
TGTGCCAGCAGTTCAGGGCCCTATGGCTACACCTTC
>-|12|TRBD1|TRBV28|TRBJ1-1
CATRQGKAEAFF
TGTGCCACCCGACAGGGGAAGGCTGAAGCTTTCTTT
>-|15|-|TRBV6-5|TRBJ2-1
CASSAGGGSYNEQFF
TGTGCCAGCAGCGCCGGGGGAGGTTCCTACAATGAGCAGTTCTTC
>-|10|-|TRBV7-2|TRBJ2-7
CASSSLEQYF
TGTGCCAGCAGCTCCCTCGAGCAGTACTTC
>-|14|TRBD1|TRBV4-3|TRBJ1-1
CASSQTGGKHEAFF
TGCGCCAGCAGCCAGACAGGGGGGAAACATGAAGCTTTCTTT
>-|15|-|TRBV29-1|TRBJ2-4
CSVEFADRAKNIQYF
TGCAGCGTTGAGTTTGCAGACAGAGCCAAAAACATTCAGTACTTC